What follows is one T cell receptor beta chain and its context. What it recognizes is unknown. This table comes from immunoSEQ multiplex PCR, and its TCRdb copy is limited to in-frame clones, with some not included. The sample records 45,000 to 50,000 clones, approximately 89% being singletons. The germline gives CDR1 SEHNR, CDR2 FQNEAQ (reference sequence). The CDR3 length is 12 residues. The V gene lost 7 bases and the J gene lost 0 bases, with 6 bases spanning the gap. The data belong to a study of OX40 agonist ivuxolimab in advanced cancers. Looking at the study overall: Dose-escalation patients had hepatocellular carcinoma, melanoma, renal cell or head and neck cancer.

General study results and limits: More expanded clones were seen, on average, in CD8+ T cells than in CD4+.

V and J are TRBV7-9 and TRBJ1-1; D unresolved. Material: CD4+ or CD8+ T cells sorted from blood, obtained in a trial of the OX40 agonist ivuxolimab. This receptor was identified in an adult with an advanced solid tumor such as melanoma, head and neck, liver or kidney cancer. CDR3 region: CASNLMNTEAFF. The CDR3 nucleotides read TGTGCCAGCAACCTCATGAACACTGAAGCTTTCTTT. The full variable domain, with the rest looked up from reference TRBV7-9 and TRBJ1-1, is DTGVSQNPRHKITKRGQNVTFRCDPISEHNRLYWYRQTLGQGPEFLTYFQNEAQLEKSRLLSDRFSAERPKGSFSTLEIQRTEQGDSAMYLCASNLMNTEAFFGQGTRLTVV.